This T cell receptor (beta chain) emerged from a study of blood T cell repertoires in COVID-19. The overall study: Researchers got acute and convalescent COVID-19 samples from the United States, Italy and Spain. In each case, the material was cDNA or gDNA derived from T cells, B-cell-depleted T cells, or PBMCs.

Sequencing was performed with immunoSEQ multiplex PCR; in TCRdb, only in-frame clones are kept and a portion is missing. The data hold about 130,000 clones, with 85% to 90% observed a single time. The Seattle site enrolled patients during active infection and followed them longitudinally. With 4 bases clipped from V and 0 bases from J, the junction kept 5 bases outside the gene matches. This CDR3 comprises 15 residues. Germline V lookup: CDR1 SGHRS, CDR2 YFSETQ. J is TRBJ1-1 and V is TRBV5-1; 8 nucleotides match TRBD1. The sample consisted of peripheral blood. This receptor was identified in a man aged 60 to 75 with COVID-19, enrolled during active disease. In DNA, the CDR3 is TGCGCCAGCAGCCCGGACAGGGTCATGAACACTGAAGCTTTCTTT. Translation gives CASSPDRVMNTEAFF.